A selection of T cell receptor beta chains follows, all from one sample in a study of blood T cell repertoires in COVID-19. Measured with immunoSEQ multiplex PCR; TCRdb has only the in-frame clones, and not every one. The profile shows some 150,000 clones, 75% to 90% of them singletons. The sequenced sample consisted of peripheral blood. The receptors were gathered from a man in his 60s with acute or convalescent COVID-19. The CDR3 runs from the conserved cysteine through the conserved F or W. Each record gives: D gene, J gene, clone size, V gene, CDR3 DNA, CDR3 protein. A D gene is named only where the DNA matches it firmly. A clone size is listed for some rows: how often the clone was seen (once, few, many), or a class if it is expanded.

d_call: .
j_call: TRBJ1-2
clone_size: .
v_call: TRBV6-4
cdr3_nt: TGTGCCAGCAGTTCCCAACCAGGGGCGCTCTATGGCTACACCTTC
cdr3_aa: CASSSQPGALYGYTF

d_call: .
j_call: TRBJ1-1
clone_size: .
v_call: TRBV2
cdr3_nt: TGTGCCAGCAGCCGCAGGACCGGGATAGACGCTGAAGCTTTCTTT
cdr3_aa: CASSRRTGIDAEAFF

d_call: .
j_call: TRBJ1-6
clone_size: .
v_call: TRBV28
cdr3_nt: TGTGCCAGCAGTCTCGGAGGGTCACCCCTCCACTTT
cdr3_aa: CASSLGGSPLHF

d_call: .
j_call: TRBJ2-1
clone_size: .
v_call: TRBV10-3
cdr3_nt: TGTGCCATCAAGCTGGAGGATGCAAATGAGCAGTTCTTC
cdr3_aa: CAIKLEDANEQFF

d_call: .
j_call: TRBJ1-5
clone_size: .
v_call: TRBV19
cdr3_nt: TGTGCCAGTAGTACCAGGGGCCAACTCGCGAATCAGCCCCAGCATTTT
cdr3_aa: CASSTRGQLANQPQHF

d_call: .
j_call: TRBJ2-7
clone_size: once
v_call: TRBV27
cdr3_nt: TGTGCCAGCAGATCAGGGACCTACGAGCAGTACTTC
cdr3_aa: CASRSGTYEQYF

d_call: TRBD1
j_call: TRBJ2-7
clone_size: .
v_call: TRBV18
cdr3_nt: TGTGCCAGCTCACCAGCTCCAGGGACAGGGCTTTACGAGCAGTACTTC
cdr3_aa: CASSPAPGTGLYEQYF

d_call: TRBD2
j_call: TRBJ2-1
clone_size: .
v_call: TRBV2
cdr3_nt: TGTGCCAGTGGTCTAGCGGGGGGCTACAATGAGCAGTTCTTC
cdr3_aa: CASGLAGGYNEQFF

d_call: TRBD1
j_call: TRBJ1-1
clone_size: .
v_call: TRBV7-9
cdr3_nt: TGTGCCAGCAGCTTAGGGGACAGGGGGAGAGCTTTCTTT
cdr3_aa: CASSLGDRGRAFF

d_call: TRBD1
j_call: TRBJ2-6
clone_size: .
v_call: TRBV28
cdr3_nt: TGTGCCAGCAGATCCCCTCCGGGACAGGGGGTCTTTGGGGCCAACGTCCTGACTTTC
cdr3_aa: CASRSPPGQGVFGANVLTF

d_call: TRBD1
j_call: TRBJ2-1
clone_size: .
v_call: TRBV5-1
cdr3_nt: TGCGCCAGCAGCTTGCAGGGCAGGGGGCTCAATGAGCAGTTCTTC
cdr3_aa: CASSLQGRGLNEQFF

d_call: .
j_call: TRBJ2-3
clone_size: .
v_call: TRBV9
cdr3_nt: TGTGCCAGCAGCGTAGAGATTGGGGGGAGTTGGGTCTGTCCAGATACGCAGTATTTT
cdr3_aa: CASSVEIGGSWVCPDTQYF

d_call: .
j_call: TRBJ1-5
clone_size: .
v_call: TRBV6-2/TRBV6-3
cdr3_nt: TGTGCCAGCAGTTACCGAACAGGGTCCAATCAGCCCCAGCATTTT
cdr3_aa: CASSYRTGSNQPQHF

d_call: .
j_call: TRBJ1-5
clone_size: .
v_call: TRBV6-5
cdr3_nt: TGTGCCAGCAGTTACTCGGCGGCCTCCCCGGTTCAGCCCCAGCATTTT
cdr3_aa: CASSYSAASPVQPQHF

d_call: TRBD2
j_call: TRBJ2-3
clone_size: .
v_call: TRBV10-3
cdr3_nt: TGTGCCATCAGTGACCGGGGGGTACGAGATACGCAGTATTTT
cdr3_aa: CAISDRGVRDTQYF

d_call: TRBD2
j_call: TRBJ2-7
clone_size: once
v_call: TRBV19
cdr3_nt: TGTGCCAGTAGTATTGGCGGGGGGCCCTACGAGCAGTACTTC
cdr3_aa: CASSIGGGPYEQYF

d_call: TRBD2
j_call: TRBJ2-1
clone_size: .
v_call: TRBV27
cdr3_nt: TGTGCCAGCAGTTTATCGTCCCGACTAGCGGCCCACAATGAGCAGTTCTTC
cdr3_aa: CASSLSSRLAAHNEQFF

d_call: TRBD1
j_call: TRBJ2-5
clone_size: .
v_call: TRBV9
cdr3_nt: TGTGCCAGCAGCCCCACAGGACAGGGGAAAGAGACCCAGTACTTC
cdr3_aa: CASSPTGQGKETQYF

d_call: TRBD1
j_call: TRBJ2-7
clone_size: .
v_call: TRBV5-8
cdr3_nt: TGTGCCAGCAGCGTTACGTTTCCCGGGACAGGGTTCTACGAGCAGTACTTC
cdr3_aa: CASSVTFPGTGFYEQYF

d_call: .
j_call: TRBJ1-1
clone_size: .
v_call: TRBV7-2
cdr3_nt: TGTGCCAGCAGCCCGGCGAGGGTCACTGAAGCTTTCTTT
cdr3_aa: CASSPARVTEAFF

d_call: .
j_call: TRBJ1-2
clone_size: once
v_call: TRBV11-2
cdr3_nt: TGTGCCAGTACCCGATGGGCAAACTATGGCTACACCTTC
cdr3_aa: CASTRWANYGYTF

d_call: .
j_call: TRBJ1-1
clone_size: few
v_call: TRBV9
cdr3_nt: TGTGCCAGCAGCGCGTACTCAACAGGGCTGAACACTGAAGCTTTCTTT
cdr3_aa: CASSAYSTGLNTEAFF

d_call: TRBD1
j_call: TRBJ2-3
clone_size: .
v_call: TRBV5-1
cdr3_nt: TGCGCCAGCAGCTTGCGTGGTACAGGGGGTCCTACTAGCACAGATACGCAGTATTTT
cdr3_aa: CASSLRGTGGPTSTDTQYF

d_call: TRBD1
j_call: TRBJ1-2
clone_size: .
v_call: TRBV27
cdr3_nt: TGTGCCAGCAGTGGGACAGGGGGCGGCTACACCTTC
cdr3_aa: CASSGTGGGYTF

d_call: TRBD1
j_call: TRBJ1-1
clone_size: .
v_call: TRBV6-5
cdr3_nt: TGTGCCAGCAGAAGATTGGACAGGGCGGACACTGAAGCTTTCTTT
cdr3_aa: CASRRLDRADTEAFF

d_call: TRBD2
j_call: TRBJ2-1
clone_size: .
v_call: TRBV9
cdr3_nt: TGTGCCAGCAGCGTAGGGCCTAGCGGGATCGATGAGCAGTTCTTC
cdr3_aa: CASSVGPSGIDEQFF

d_call: .
j_call: TRBJ2-7
clone_size: .
v_call: TRBV30
cdr3_nt: TGTGCCTGGAGTGTACCCGCCACAGGGTTCTACGAGCAGTACTTC
cdr3_aa: CAWSVPATGFYEQYF

d_call: TRBD1
j_call: TRBJ2-7
clone_size: .
v_call: TRBV7-9
cdr3_nt: TGTGCCAGCAGCTTCCGTAGGGGGCCGGGGGAGCAGTACTTC
cdr3_aa: CASSFRRGPGEQYF